This T cell receptor (beta chain) was obtained from a study of T cells in Graves' hyperthyroidism and ophthalmopathy. Study results and caveats: Ophthalmopathy stood apart from stable hyperthyroidism in a 13 V-J model. In validation, the model predicted ophthalmopathy. These predictions came a median around 5.9 months before onset.

At least ten counts were recorded for this clonotype. Its antigen remains unknown. Hyperthyroidism patients were newly diagnosed, had disease duration under 2 months, and were aged 18 to 65 years. The CDR3 has 13 amino acids. With 2 bases removed from V and 10 bases from J, the gap between germline ends came to 9 bases. RNA transcripts were the template for amplifying TCR beta CDR3 regions. In the first-round RT-PCR of the TCR CDR3, the HTBI primer set was used. TCRdb used MiXCR to reprocess the multiplex PCR reads, holding one entry per CDR3 protein. The sample lists fewer than 200,000 distinct CDR3 sequences, 15% to 20% occurring once.

The chain couples TRBV12-3 or TRBV12-4 to TRBJ1-6; D is possibly TRBD1 (5 bases). The TCR sequence derives from a woman between 50 and 59 years old with Graves' hyperthyroidism. Source material: blood. CDR3 sequence: CASSLQGRSPLHF. The CDR3 DNA is TGTGCCAGCAGTTTACAGGGTCGCTCACCCCTCCACTTT.